This entry describes one TCR beta chain. Here immunoSEQ multiplex PCR was the method, and the copy in TCRdb shows in-frame clones only, minus some. The profile shows around 600,000 clones, 85% to 95% of them singletons. The V gene's germline CDR1 is SGHTA and CDR2 FQGNSA. Trimming left V 5 bases short and J 4 bases short, with 17 bases between. CDR3 size: 15 residues. This record comes from a study of shared clonotypes between healthy human individuals. Only CD45RO-negative cells positively selected for CCR7 counted as naive CD8 cells, so terminally differentiated effector memory CD45RA+ cells were excluded.

J is TRBJ1-2 and V is TRBV7-2; D remains unclear. The TCR comes from a woman aged 30 to 39 in good health. The specimen was naive CD8+ T cells sorted from blood. This CDR3 reads CASSPVKGGFYGYTF. The CDR3 coding sequence is TGTGCCAGCAGCCCTGTTAAGGGTGGGTTCTATGGCTACACCTTC.